This T cell receptor beta chain came from a study of CD8 T cells in ankylosing spondylitis. This clonotype was seen more than once but under ten times. TCRdb passed the 5' RACE reads through MiXCR, listing each CDR3 protein once. Counted here are around 230,000 distinct CDR3 sequences, approximately 9% occurring once; the ten biggest clones make up almost 7%. Sequenced material: blood, either unsorted or a sorted T cell fraction (not recorded which). The receptor was isolated from a male donor with ankylosing spondylitis or in good health (not recorded which).

This CDR3 reads CSASVTGGTDTQYF. The CDR3 DNA sequence: TGCAGTGCTAGTGTGACAGGGGGCACAGATACGCAGTATTTT. The rearrangement joins TRBV20-1 to TRBJ2-3; 8 nucleotides line up with TRBD1. The length of the CDR3 is 14 residues. J lost 1 base, V lost 3 bases, and 3 bases had no gene match. The V gene's germline CDR1 is DFQATT and CDR2 SNEGSKA (reference sequence).